This paragraph covers one T cell receptor beta chain sequence. The data were obtained in a study of blood T cell repertoires in COVID-19. CDR3 size: 13 residues. Trimming took off 4 bases at V and 2 bases at J, with 6 bases between the two ends. From germline, CDR1 is ENHRY and CDR2 SYGVKD. Generated by immunoSEQ multiplex PCR, the TCRdb table keeps only in-frame clones and is missing some. The table shows 150,000 to 180,000 clones, with 65% to 85% occurring only once. This chain links TRBV10-3 with TRBJ1-5, with D possibly TRBD1 on 6 matching bases. The source material was peripheral blood. The receptor comes from a woman of 80 years or more with acute or convalescent COVID-19. CDR3 in amino acids: CAISAGGNQPQHF. The CDR3 coding sequence is TGTGCCATCAGTGCAGGGGGCAATCAGCCCCAGCATTTT.